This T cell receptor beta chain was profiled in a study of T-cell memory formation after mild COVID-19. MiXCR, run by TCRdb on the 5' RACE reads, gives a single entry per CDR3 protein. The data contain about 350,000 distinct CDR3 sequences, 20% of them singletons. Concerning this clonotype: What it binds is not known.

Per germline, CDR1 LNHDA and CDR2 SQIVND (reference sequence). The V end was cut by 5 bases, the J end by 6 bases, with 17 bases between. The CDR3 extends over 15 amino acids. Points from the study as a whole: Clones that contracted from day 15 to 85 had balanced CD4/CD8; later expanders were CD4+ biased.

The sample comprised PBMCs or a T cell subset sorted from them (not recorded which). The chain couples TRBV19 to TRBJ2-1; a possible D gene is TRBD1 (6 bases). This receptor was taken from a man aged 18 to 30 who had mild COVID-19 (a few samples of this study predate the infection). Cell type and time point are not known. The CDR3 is CASSPMGTGLNEQFF. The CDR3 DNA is TGTGCCAGTAGTCCTATGGGAACAGGGCTCAATGAGCAGTTCTTC.